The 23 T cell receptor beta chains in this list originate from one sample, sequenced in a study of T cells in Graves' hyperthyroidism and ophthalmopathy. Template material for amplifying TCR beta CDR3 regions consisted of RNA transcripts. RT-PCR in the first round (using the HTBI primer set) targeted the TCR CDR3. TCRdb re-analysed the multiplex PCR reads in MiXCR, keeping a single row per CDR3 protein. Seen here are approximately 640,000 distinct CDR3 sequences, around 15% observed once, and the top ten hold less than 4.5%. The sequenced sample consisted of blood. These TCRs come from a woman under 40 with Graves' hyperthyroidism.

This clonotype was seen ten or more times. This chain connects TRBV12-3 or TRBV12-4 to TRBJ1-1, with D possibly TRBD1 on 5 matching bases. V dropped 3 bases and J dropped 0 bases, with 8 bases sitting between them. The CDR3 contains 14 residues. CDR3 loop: CASSFQGMNTEAFF. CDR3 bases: TGTGCCAGCAGTTTCCAGGGCATGAACACTGAAGCTTTCTTT.

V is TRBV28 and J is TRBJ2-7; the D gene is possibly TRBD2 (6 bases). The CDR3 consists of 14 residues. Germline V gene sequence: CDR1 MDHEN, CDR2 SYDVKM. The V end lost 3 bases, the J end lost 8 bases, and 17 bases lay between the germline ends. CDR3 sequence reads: CASSLVEGSSQQYF. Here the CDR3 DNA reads TGTGCCAGCAGTTTGGTGGAGGGTTCCTCCCAGCAGTACTTC.

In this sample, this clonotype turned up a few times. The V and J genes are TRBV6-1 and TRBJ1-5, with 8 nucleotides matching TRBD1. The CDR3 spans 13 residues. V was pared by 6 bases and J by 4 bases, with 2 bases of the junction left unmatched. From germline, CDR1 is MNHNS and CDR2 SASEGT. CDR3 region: CASRGQGNQPQHF. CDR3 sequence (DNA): TGTGCCAGCAGAGGACAGGGAAATCAGCCCCAGCATTTT.

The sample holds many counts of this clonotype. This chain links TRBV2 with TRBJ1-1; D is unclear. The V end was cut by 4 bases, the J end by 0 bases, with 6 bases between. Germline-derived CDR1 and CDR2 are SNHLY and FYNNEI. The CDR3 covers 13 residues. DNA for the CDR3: TGTGCCAGCAGTGGACTCCTGAACACTGAAGCTTTCTTT. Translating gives CASSGLLNTEAFF.

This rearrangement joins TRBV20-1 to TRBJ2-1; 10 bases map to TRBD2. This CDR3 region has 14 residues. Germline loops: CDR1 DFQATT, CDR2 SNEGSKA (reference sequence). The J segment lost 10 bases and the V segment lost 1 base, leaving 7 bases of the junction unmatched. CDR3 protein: CSARVGTSEEEQFF. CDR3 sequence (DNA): TGCAGTGCTAGAGTTGGGACTAGCGAGGAGGAGCAGTTCTTC.

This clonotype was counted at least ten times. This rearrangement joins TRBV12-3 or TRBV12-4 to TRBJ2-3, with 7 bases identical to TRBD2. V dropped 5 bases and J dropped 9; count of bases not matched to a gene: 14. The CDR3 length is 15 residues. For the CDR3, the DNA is TGTGCCAGCAGTCGTGTGGTGGCGGGAGCTCAAACGCAGTATTTT. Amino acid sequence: CASSRVVAGAQTQYF.

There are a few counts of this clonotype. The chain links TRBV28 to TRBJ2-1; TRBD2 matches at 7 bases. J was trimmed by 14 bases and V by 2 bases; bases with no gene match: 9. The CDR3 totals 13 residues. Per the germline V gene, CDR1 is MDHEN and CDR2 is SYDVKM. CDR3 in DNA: TGTGCCAGCAGTTTACCCGGACTAGTTGCTGAGTTCTTC. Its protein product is CASSLPGLVAEFF.

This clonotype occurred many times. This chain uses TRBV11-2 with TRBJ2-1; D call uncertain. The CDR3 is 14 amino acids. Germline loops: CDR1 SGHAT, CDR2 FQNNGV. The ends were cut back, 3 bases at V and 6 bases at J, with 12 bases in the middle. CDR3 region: CASSFSSAVNEQFF. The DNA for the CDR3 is TGTGCCAGCAGCTTCTCCTCTGCAGTCAATGAGCAGTTCTTC.

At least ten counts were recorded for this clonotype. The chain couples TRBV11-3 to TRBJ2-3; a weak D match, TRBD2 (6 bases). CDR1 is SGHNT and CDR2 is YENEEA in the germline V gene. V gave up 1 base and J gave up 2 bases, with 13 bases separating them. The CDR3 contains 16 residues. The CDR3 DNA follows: TGTGCCAGCAGCTTAGGGGACTGGCGTGACACAGATACGCAGTATTTT. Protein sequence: CASSLGDWRDTDTQYF.

CDR3 amino acids: CSARDLNGLYEQYF. The CDR3, as DNA: TGCAGTGCTAGAGATCTAAACGGGCTATACGAGCAGTACTTC. The chain links TRBV20-1 to TRBJ2-7; D is unclear. Germline CDR1 is DFQATT and CDR2 is SNEGSKA (reference sequence). This CDR3 is 14 amino acids long. V lost 0 bases and J 4 bases, leaving 13 bases between the germline ends.

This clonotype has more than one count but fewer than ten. Here the CDR3 DNA reads TGTGCCAGCAGCGAGGACCATCAGCCCCAGCATTTT. This gives the protein CASSEDHQPQHF. The gene calls are TRBV28 and TRBJ1-5, with D unclear. This CDR3 spans 12 amino acids. V lost 6 bases to trimming and J lost 5 bases, with 8 bases between them. Germline V CDR1 and CDR2: MDHEN, SYDVKM.

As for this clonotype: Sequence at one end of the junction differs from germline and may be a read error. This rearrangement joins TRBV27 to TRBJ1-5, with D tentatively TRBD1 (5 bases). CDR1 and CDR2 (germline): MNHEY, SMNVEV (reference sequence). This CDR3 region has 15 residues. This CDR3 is CASRGAGSSNQPRHF. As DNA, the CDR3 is TGTGCCAGCAGAGGGGCAGGTTCCAGCAATCAGCCCCGGCATTTT.

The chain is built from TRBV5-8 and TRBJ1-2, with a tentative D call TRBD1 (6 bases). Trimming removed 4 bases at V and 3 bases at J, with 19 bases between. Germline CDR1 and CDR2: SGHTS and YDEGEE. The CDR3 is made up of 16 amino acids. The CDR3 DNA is TGTGCCAGCAGCCCCAAAGGGGGGGCAGGTGACTATGGCTACACCTTC. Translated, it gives CASSPKGGAGDYGYTF.

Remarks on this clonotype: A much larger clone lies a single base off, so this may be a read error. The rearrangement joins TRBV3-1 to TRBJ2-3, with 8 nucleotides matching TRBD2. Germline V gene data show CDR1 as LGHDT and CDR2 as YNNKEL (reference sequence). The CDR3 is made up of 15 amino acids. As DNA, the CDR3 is TGTGCCAGCAGCCAAGATTGGGGAGCGGGAGATGCGCAGTATTTT. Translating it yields CASSQDWGAGDAQYF.

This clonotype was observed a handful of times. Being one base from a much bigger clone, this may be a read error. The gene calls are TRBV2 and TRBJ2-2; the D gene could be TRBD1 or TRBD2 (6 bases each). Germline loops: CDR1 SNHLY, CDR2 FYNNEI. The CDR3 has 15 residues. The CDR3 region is CASNKGTLNTGGLFF. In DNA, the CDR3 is TGTGCCAGCAATAAGGGGACACTGAACACCGGGGGGCTGTTTTTT.

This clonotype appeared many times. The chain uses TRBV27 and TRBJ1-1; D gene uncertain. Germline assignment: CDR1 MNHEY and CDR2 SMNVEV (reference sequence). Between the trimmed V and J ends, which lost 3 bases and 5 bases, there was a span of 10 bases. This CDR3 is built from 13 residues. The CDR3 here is CASSFRRVTEAFF. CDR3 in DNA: TGTGCCAGCAGTTTTCGGAGGGTTACTGAAGCTTTCTTT.

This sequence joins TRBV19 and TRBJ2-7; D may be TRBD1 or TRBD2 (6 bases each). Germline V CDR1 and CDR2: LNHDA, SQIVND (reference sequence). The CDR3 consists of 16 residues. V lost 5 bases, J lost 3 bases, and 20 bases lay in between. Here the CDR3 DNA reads TGTGCCAGTAGTGTAGGCGGAGGGGGGACACTCTACGAGCAGTACTTC. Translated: CASSVGGGGTLYEQYF. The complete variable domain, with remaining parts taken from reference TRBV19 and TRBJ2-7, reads DGGITQSPKYLFRKEGQNVTLSCEQNLNHDAMYWYRQDPGQGLRLIYYSQIVNDFQKGDIAEGYSVSREKKESFPLTVTSAQKNPTAFYLCASSVGGGGTLYEQYFGPGTRLTVT.

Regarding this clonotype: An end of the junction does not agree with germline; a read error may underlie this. The CDR3 reads CASKEGRGGNQPQHF. The CDR3 DNA sequence: TGTGCTAGCAAGGAGGGCAGGGGGGGCAATCAGCCCCAGCATTTT. The chain links TRBV7-9 to TRBJ1-5; 7 nucleotides align to TRBD1. Germline loops: CDR1 SEHNR, CDR2 FQNEAQ (reference sequence). There are 15 residues in the CDR3.

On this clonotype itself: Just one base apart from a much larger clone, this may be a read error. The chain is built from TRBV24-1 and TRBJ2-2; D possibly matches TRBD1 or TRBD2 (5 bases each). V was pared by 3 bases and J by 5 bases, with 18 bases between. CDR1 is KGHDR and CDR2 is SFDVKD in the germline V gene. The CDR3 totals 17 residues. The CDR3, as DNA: TGTGCCACCAGTGATACCCGGGACGGAGCTAAGACCGGGGAGCTGTTTTTT. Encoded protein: CATSDTRDGAKTGELFF.

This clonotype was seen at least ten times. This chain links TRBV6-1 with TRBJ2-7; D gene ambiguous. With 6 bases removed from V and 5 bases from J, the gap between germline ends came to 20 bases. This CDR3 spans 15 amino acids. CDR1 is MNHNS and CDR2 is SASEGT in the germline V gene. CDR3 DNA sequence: TGTGCCAGCAGCCCGCCTTTAGGTGGGTTCAACGAGCAGTACTTC. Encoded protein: CASSPPLGGFNEQYF.

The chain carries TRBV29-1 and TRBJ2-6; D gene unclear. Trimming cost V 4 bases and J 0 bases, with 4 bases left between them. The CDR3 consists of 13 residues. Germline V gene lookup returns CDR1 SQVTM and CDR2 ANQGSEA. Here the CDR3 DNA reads TGCAGCGTTGGGCACTCTGGGGCCAACGTCCTGACTTTC. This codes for CSVGHSGANVLTF.

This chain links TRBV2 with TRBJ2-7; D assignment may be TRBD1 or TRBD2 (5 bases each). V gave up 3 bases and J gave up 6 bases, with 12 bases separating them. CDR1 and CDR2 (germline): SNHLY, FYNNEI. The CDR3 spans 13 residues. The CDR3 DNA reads TGTGCCAGCAGTGAGGGGGTTGGCATCGAGCAGTACTTC. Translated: CASSEGVGIEQYF.

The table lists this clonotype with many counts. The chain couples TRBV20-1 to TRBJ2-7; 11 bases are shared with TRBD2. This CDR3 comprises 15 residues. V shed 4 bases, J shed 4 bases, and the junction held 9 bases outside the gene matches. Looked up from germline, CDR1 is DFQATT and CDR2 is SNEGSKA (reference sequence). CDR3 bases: TGCAGTGCTAACTTACTAGCGGGAGCTTCTTACGAGCAGTACTTC. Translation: CSANLLAGASYEQYF.